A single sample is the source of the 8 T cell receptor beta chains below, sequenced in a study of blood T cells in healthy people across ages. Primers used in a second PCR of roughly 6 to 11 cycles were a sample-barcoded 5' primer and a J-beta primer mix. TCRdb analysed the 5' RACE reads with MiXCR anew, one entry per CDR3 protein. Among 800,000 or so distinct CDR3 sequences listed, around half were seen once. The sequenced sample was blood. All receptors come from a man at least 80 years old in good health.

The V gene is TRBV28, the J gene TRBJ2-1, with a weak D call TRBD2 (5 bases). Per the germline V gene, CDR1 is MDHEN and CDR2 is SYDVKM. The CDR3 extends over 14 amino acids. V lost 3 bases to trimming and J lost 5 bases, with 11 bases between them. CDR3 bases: TGTGCCAGCAGTTTGATGGGAGTTCACAATGAGCAGTTCTTC. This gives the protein CASSLMGVHNEQFF.

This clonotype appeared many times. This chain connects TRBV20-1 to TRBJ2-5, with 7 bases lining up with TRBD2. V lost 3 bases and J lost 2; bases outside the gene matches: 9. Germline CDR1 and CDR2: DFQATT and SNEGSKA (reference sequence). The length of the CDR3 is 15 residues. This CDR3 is CSASRGGSWQETQYF. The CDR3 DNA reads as TGCAGTGCTAGTCGAGGCGGGAGTTGGCAAGAGACCCAGTACTTC.

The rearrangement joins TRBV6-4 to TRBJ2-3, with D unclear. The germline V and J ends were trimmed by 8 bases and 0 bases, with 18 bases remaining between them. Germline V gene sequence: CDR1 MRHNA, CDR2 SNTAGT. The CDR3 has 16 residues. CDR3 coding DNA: TGTGCCAGCTCCCCGTCCAGCGAGCAAAGCACAGATACGCAGTATTTT. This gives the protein CASSPSSEQSTDTQYF.

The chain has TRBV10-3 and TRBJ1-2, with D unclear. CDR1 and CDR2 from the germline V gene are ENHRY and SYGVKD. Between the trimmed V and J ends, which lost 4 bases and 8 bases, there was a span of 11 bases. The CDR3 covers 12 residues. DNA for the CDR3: TGTGCCATCAGTGGATGGGCAGCGGGCTACACCTTC. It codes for CAISGWAAGYTF.

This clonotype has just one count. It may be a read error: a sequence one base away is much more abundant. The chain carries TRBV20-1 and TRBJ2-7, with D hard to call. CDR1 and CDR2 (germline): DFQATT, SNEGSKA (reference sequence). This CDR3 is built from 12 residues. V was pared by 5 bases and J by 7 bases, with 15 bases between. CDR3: CSARSPPNEQYF. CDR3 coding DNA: TGCAGTGCTCGCTCACCCCCCAATGAGCAGTACTTC.

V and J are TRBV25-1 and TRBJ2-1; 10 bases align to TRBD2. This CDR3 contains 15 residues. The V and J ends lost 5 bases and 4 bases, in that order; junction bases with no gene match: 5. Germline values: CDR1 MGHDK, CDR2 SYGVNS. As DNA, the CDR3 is TGTGCCAGCAGTAACCTAGCGGGGGTGTACAATGAGCAGTTCTTC. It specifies CASSNLAGVYNEQFF.

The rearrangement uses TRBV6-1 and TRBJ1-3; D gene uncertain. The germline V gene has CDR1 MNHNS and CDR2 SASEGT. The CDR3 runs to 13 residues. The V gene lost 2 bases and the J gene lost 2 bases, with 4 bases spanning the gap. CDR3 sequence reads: CASSEMAGNTIYF. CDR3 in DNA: TGTGCCAGCAGTGAAATGGCTGGAAACACCATATATTTT.

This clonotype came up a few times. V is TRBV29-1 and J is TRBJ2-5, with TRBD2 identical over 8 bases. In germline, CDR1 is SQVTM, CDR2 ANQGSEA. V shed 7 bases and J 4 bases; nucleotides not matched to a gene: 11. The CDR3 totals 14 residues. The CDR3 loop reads CSGKGAGVRETQYF. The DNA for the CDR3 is TGCAGCGGCAAGGGAGCGGGAGTCAGAGAGACCCAGTACTTC.